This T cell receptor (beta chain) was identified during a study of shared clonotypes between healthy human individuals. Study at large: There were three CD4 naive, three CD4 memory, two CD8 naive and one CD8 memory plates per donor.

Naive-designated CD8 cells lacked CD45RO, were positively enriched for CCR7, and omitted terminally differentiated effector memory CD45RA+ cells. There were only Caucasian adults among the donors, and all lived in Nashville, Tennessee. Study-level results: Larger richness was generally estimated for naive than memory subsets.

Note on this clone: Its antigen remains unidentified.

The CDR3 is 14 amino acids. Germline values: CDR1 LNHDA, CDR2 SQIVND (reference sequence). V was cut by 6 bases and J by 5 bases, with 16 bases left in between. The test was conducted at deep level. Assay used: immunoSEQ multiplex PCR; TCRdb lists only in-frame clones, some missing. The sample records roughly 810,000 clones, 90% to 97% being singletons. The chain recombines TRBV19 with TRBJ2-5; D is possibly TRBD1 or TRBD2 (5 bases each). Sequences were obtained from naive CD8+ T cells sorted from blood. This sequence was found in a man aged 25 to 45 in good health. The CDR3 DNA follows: TGTGCCAGTAGGACCCAGGGTAGCGCTGAGACCCAGTACTTC. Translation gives CASRTQGSAETQYF. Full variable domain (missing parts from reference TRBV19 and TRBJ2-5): DGGITQSPKYLFRKEGQNVTLSCEQNLNHDAMYWYRQDPGQGLRLIYYSQIVNDFQKGDIAEGYSVSREKKESFPLTVTSAQKNPTAFYLCASRTQGSAETQYFGPGTRLLVL.